The clone carrying this T cell receptor (beta chain) was found many times. This entry comes from a study of regulatory T cells in long-lasting Graves disease. The TCR beta library used iRepertoire HTBI primers with Arm-PCR amplification of CDR3. Using its own MiXCR run on the multiplex PCR reads, TCRdb lists one record per CDR3 protein. Of roughly 500,000 distinct CDR3 sequences listed, about 11% are singletons. Indicated time point: newly diagnosed GD, antithyroid drugs for less than 3 months. Preparation of the TCR library used RNA extracted from PBMCs. This sample was also put to use in a study of T cells in Graves' hyperthyroidism and ophthalmopathy. As reported in that work: Most clonotypes expanded in the thyroid (above 0.001) were also present in blood.

The receptor comes from a woman aged 25 to 39 with Graves disease. The starting material was peripheral blood mononuclear cells (PBMCs), obtained at new diagnosis, from a patient treated with antithyroid drugs.

CDR3 coding DNA: TGTGCCAGCAGTTTATTGGCTAGCGGGAGGGCCGAAGATACGCAGTATTTT. Translating it yields CASSLLASGRAEDTQYF. V and J are TRBV28 and TRBJ2-3; 12 bases fit TRBD2. Trimming at V came to 1 base and at J to 5 bases, leaving 7 bases not matched to a gene. The CDR3 is made up of 17 amino acids. The germline CDR1 and CDR2 sequences are MDHEN and SYDVKM.